Included here is one T cell receptor beta chain sequence, with context. This record comes from a study of blood T cell repertoires in COVID-19. Overall study context: Acute and convalescent COVID-19 samples came from the United States, Italy and Spain. PBMCs, B-cell-depleted T cells, or T cells provided the cDNA or gDNA that made up the material.

The CDR3 loop spans 16 amino acids. Trimming shortened V by 1 base and J by 6 bases, and 16 bases separated the two germline ends. The germline V gene has CDR1 MNHEY and CDR2 SMNVEV (reference sequence). Original processing notes: Nucleated cell number was recorded as an estimate derived from reference gene primer amplification. Only in-frame clones appear in the TCRdb table, and some are missing; sequencing was by immunoSEQ multiplex PCR. That table supplies the V and J calls and clone size; D and trimming were determined from the DNA. The sample records about 58,000 clones, roughly 90% being singletons.

The specimen was peripheral blood. The genes are TRBV27 and TRBJ2-1; D is uncertain. The TCR originated in a woman between 55 and 75 years old with active COVID-19. CDR3 sequence: CASSLLSRVGFNEQFF. The CDR3 DNA reads TGTGCCAGCAGTTTATTATCCCGGGTTGGGTTCAATGAGCAGTTCTTC.